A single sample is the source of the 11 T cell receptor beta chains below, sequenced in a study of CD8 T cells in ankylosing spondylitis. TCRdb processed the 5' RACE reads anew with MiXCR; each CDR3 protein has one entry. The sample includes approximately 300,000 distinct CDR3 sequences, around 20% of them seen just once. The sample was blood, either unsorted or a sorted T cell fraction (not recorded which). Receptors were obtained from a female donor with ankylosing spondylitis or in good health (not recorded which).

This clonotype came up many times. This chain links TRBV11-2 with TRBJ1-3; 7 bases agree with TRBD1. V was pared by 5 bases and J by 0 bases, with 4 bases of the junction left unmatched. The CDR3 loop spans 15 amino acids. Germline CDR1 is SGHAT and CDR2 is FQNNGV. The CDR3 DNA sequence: TGTGCCAGCAGCCTCAACAGGGGCTCTGGAAACACCATATATTTT. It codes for CASSLNRGSGNTIYF.

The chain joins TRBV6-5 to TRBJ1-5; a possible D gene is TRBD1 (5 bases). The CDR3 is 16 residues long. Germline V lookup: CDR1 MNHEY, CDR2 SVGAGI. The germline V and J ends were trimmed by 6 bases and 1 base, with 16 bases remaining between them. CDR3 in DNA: TGTGCCAGCAGCCCCTGGAGCCCAGGGAGCAATCAGCCCCAGCATTTT. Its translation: CASSPWSPGSNQPQHF.

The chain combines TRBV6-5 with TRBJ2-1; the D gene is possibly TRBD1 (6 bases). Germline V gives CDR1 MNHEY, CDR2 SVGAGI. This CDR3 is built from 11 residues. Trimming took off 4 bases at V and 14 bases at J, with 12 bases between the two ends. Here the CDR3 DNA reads TGTGCCAGCAGTTCCCCCAAGGGGGAGTTCTTC. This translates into CASSSPKGEFF.

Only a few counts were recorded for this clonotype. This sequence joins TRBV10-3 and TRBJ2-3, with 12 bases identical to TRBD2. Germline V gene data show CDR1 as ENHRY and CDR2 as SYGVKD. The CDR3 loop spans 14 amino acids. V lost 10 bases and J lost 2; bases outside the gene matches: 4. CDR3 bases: TGTGCCACGCGGACTAGCGGGAACACAGATACGCAGTATTTT. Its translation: CATRTSGNTDTQYF.

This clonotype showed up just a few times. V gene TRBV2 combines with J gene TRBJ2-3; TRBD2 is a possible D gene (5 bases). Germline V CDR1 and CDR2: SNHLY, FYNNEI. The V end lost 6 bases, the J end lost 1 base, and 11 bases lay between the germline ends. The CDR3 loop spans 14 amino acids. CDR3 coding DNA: TGTGCCAGCAGGTTGGGAGCTCGCACAGATACGCAGTATTTT. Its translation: CASRLGARTDTQYF.

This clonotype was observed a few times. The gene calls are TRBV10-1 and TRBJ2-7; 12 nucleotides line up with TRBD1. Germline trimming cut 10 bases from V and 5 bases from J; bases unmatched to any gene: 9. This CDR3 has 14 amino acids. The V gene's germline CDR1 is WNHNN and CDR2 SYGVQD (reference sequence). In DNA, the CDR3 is TGCGCCACCAATAGGGACAGGGGGCACGACGAGCAGTACTTC. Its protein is CATNRDRGHDEQYF.

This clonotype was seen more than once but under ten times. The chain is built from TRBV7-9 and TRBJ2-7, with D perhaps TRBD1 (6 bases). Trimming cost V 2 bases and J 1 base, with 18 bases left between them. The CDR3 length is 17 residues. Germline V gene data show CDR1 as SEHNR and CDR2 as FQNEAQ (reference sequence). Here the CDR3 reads CASSLWATGTRSYEQYF. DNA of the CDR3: TGTGCCAGCAGCTTATGGGCAACCGGGACACGGTCCTACGAGCAGTACTTC.

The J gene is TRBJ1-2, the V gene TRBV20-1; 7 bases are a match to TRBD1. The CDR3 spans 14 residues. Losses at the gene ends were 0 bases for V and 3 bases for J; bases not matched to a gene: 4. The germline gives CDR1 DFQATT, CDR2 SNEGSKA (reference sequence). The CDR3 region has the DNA TGCAGTGCTAGAGATTGGGGACAGTACTATGGCTACACCTTC. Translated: CSARDWGQYYGYTF.

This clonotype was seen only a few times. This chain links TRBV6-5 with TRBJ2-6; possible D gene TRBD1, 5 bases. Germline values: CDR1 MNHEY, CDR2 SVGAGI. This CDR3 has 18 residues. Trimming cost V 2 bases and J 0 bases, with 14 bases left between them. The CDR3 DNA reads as TGTGCCAGCAGTTACGGGGCGGCCCCGAGCTCTGGGGCCAACGTCCTGACTTTC. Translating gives CASSYGAAPSSGANVLTF.

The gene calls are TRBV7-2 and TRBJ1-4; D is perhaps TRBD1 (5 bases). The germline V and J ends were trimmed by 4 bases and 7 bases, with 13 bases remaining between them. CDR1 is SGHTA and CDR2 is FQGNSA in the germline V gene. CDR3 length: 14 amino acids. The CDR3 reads CASSYGTAIEKLFF. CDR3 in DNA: TGTGCCAGCAGCTACGGGACCGCGATTGAAAAACTGTTTTTT.

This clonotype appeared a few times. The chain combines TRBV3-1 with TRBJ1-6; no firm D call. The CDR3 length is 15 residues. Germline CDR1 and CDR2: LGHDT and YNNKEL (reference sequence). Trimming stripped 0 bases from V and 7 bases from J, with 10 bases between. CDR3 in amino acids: CASSQDADPNSPLHF. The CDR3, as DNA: TGTGCCAGCAGCCAAGACGCGGACCCGAATTCACCCCTCCACTTT. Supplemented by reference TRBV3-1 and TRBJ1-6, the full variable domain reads DTAVSQTPKYLVTQMGNDKSIKCEQNLGHDTMYWYKQDSKKFLKIMFSYNNKELIINETVPNRFSPKSPDKAHLNLHINSLELGDSAVYFCASSQDADPNSPLHFGNGTRLTVT.